The 9 T cell receptor beta chains given below trace back to one sample, sequenced in a study of T-cell memory formation after mild COVID-19. TCRdb re-called the 5' RACE reads with MiXCR, one entry per CDR3 protein. The sample consists of approximately 440,000 distinct CDR3 sequences, 15% to 25% of them appearing once. Sequences were obtained from PBMCs or a T cell subset sorted from them (not recorded which). The receptors stem from an adult woman who had mild COVID-19 (a few samples of this study predate the infection). Cell type and time point are not known.

This clonotype appeared a few times. The chain uses TRBV24-1 and TRBJ2-1, with D possibly being TRBD1 (6 bases). Trimming left V 3 bases short and J 3 bases short, with 14 bases between. Per the germline V gene, CDR1 is KGHDR and CDR2 is SFDVKD. The CDR3 is made up of 16 amino acids. In DNA form, the CDR3 reads TGTGCCACCAGTGATACCGGGACAAGGGGCTACAATGAGCAGTTCTTC. Residues: CATSDTGTRGYNEQFF.

The rearrangement uses TRBV5-6 and TRBJ1-5, with D tentatively TRBD1 (6 bases). The CDR3 loop spans 14 amino acids. V lost 4 bases, J lost 4 bases, and 12 bases lay in between. The germline V gene encodes CDR1 SGHDT and CDR2 YYEEEE. The CDR3 coding sequence is TGTGCCAGCAGCCGACGACAGGAAAATCAGCCCCAGCATTTT. It yields the protein CASSRRQENQPQHF.

This clonotype was seen a few times. V usage is TRBV7-9 and J usage is TRBJ1-6, with D hard to call. Germline values: CDR1 SEHNR, CDR2 FQNEAQ (reference sequence). Trimming removed 5 bases from V and 7 bases from J, with 12 bases in between. This CDR3 has 14 residues. The CDR3 here is CASSAEGWNSPLHF. As DNA, the CDR3 is TGTGCCAGCAGCGCGGAAGGGTGGAATTCACCCCTCCACTTT.

This clonotype was picked up many times. The chain has TRBV5-1 and TRBJ2-3; D gene unclear. V lost 4 bases and J lost 0, with 15 bases in between. The CDR3 has 16 amino acids. Germline assignment: CDR1 SGHRS and CDR2 YFSETQ. The CDR3 protein is CASSDVPGSSTDTQYF. The CDR3 DNA reads TGCGCCAGCAGCGACGTCCCGGGCTCTAGCACAGATACGCAGTATTTT.

In DNA form, the CDR3 reads TGTGCCAGCAGCCAAGAATGGTTTTTTCATGGGAGAGATACGCAGTATTTT. As protein: CASSQEWFFHGRDTQYF. The chain links TRBV3-1 to TRBJ2-3; D might be TRBD2 (5 bases). This CDR3 has 17 residues. Deletions cut 0 bases from V and 5 bases from J, with 18 bases between. CDR1 LGHDT and CDR2 YNNKEL come from the germline V gene (reference sequence).

This clonotype was detected a few times. The V and J genes are TRBV5-1 and TRBJ1-1; no firm D call. CDR1 is SGHRS, CDR2 YFSETQ, per germline. V was clipped by 5 bases and J by 1 base, with 12 bases between them. The CDR3 extends over 14 amino acids. Here the CDR3 reads CASRNRVENTEAFF. The CDR3 DNA reads as TGCGCCAGCAGAAACCGGGTCGAGAACACTGAAGCTTTCTTT.

This clonotype was counted only a few times. The V and J genes are TRBV5-6 and TRBJ1-4; no definite D call. This CDR3 region has 14 residues. The V and J ends lost 2 bases and 2 bases respectively, with 7 bases between them. Germline lookup yields CDR1 SGHDT and CDR2 YYEEEE. The DNA of the CDR3 is TGTGCCAGCAGCTTCGGGTCTACTAATGAAAAACTGTTTTTT. Protein product: CASSFGSTNEKLFF. The full variable domain, in which reference TRBV5-6 and TRBJ1-4 provide the parts outside the CDR3, is DAGVTQSPTHLIKTRGQQVTLRCSPKSGHDTVSWYQQALGQGPQFIFQYYEEEERQRGNFPDRFSGHQFPNYSSELNVNALLLGDSALYLCASSFGSTNEKLFFGSGTQLSVL.

A few counts support this clonotype. This chain joins TRBV11-1 and TRBJ1-1; 7 bases fit TRBD1. CDR3 length: 13 amino acids. V was clipped by 1 base and J by 10 bases; unmatched bases: 6. Germline CDR1 reads SGHAT; CDR2 reads FQDESV (reference sequence). The CDR3 DNA sequence: TGTGCCAGCAGCTTAGGACAGGGCGTCGGAGCTTTCTTT. It translates to CASSLGQGVGAFF.

This sequence joins TRBV2 and TRBJ1-5, with TRBD1 as a possible D gene (6 bases). From germline, CDR1 is SNHLY and CDR2 FYNNEI. V dropped 6 bases and J dropped 0 bases, with 9 bases sitting between them. This CDR3 contains 14 residues. This CDR3 is CASRDRNSNQPQHF. As DNA, the CDR3 is TGTGCCAGCAGGGACAGAAATAGCAATCAGCCCCAGCATTTT.